A single sample gave rise to the 32 T cell receptor beta chains below, sequenced in a study of EBV T-cell therapy then PD-1 blockade in nasopharyngeal carcinoma. Time point denoted: 266 days after commencement of treatment, after nivolumab therapy. Treatment here: AdE1-LMPpoly-expanded autologous EBV-specific T-cell therapy followed by anti-PD-1 nivolumab. The antigens of these receptors remain unknown. This table comes from immunoSEQ multiplex PCR, and its TCRdb copy is limited to in-frame clones, with some not included. The sample consists of 20,000 to 25,000 clones, about 86% of them appearing once. The specimen was CD8+ T cells from blood, collected between days 200 and 300 from a patient whose treatment included autologous EBV-specific T cells and nivolumab. These receptors were collected from a man aged 40-50 years with nasopharyngeal carcinoma.

On this clone itself: At one end, the junction sequence differs from germline, possibly due to a read error. Other DNA sequences from this sample encode an identical CDR3 as well. CDR3 DNA: TGTGCCAGTAGCCAAGCTGTACGGGACCGCACCATTCTCCCCCCCTATGGCTACACCTTC. The encoded protein is CASSQAVRDRTILPPYGYTF. The rearrangement uses TRBV3-1 (or the pseudogene TRBV3-2) and TRBJ1-2; D is perhaps TRBD1 (5 bases). Germline V gives CDR1 LGHDT, CDR2 YNNKEL (reference sequence). The CDR3 has 20 residues.

J is TRBJ2-7 and V is TRBV9; D might be TRBD1 (5 bases). This CDR3 contains 14 residues. Germline CDR1 and CDR2: SGDLS and YYNGEE. Trimming shortened V by 0 bases and J by 2 bases, and 9 bases separated the two germline ends. CDR3 in amino acids: CASSVGQGTYEQYF. The CDR3 DNA is TGTGCCAGCAGCGTAGGGCAGGGTACCTACGAGCAGTACTTC.

In the case of this clone: A junction boundary mismatches the germline segment, possibly from a read error. The gene calls are TRBV14 and TRBJ2-7; D unresolved. Germline CDR1 SGHDN, CDR2 FVKESK. This CDR3 region has 12 residues. The chain's CDR3 is CVSSPHNYEQYF. The CDR3 nucleotides are TGTGTCAGCAGCCCACATAACTACGAGCAGTACTTC.

V and J are TRBV5-6 and TRBJ2-7, with D uncertain. V lost 6 bases and J lost 3, with 16 bases in between. The CDR3 is 14 amino acids. CDR1 and CDR2 (germline): SGHDT, YYEEEE. CDR3: CASNSGEFIYEQYF. DNA of the CDR3: TGTGCCAGCAACTCAGGAGAGTTCATCTACGAGCAGTACTTC.

The V call is TRBV7-6, the J call TRBJ2-2; tentatively, D is TRBD1 (7 bases). CDR1 SGHVS and CDR2 FNYEAQ come from the germline V gene. Trimming pared 5 bases from V and 4 bases from J, leaving 17 bases between. This CDR3 spans 16 amino acids. The CDR3 loop reads CASSAQGEAVTGELFF. For the CDR3, the DNA is TGTGCCAGCAGCGCCCAGGGGGAGGCGGTCACCGGGGAGCTGTTTTTT.

This chain uses TRBV6-5 with TRBJ2-1, with unresolved D. The CDR3 runs to 16 residues. Trimming stripped 4 bases from V and 0 bases from J, with 13 bases between. Per the germline V gene, CDR1 is MNHEY and CDR2 is SVGAGI. CDR3 DNA sequence: TGTGCCAGCAGTTCCCCTATAGTTAGCTCCTACAATGAGCAGTTCTTC. This encodes CASSSPIVSSYNEQFF.

The chain joins TRBV4-1 to TRBJ2-7; D is perhaps TRBD1 (6 bases). This CDR3 has 15 residues. In germline, CDR1 is MGHRA, CDR2 YSYEKL. With 3 bases removed from V and 2 bases from J, the gap between germline ends came to 14 bases. The CDR3 sequence: CASSHLVGAPYEQYF. CDR3 sequence (DNA): TGCGCCAGCAGCCACCTGGTGGGGGCACCCTACGAGCAGTACTTC.

The V gene is TRBV5-1, the J gene TRBJ1-3; D is perhaps TRBD1 (6 bases). CDR1 and CDR2 from the germline V gene are SGHRS and YFSETQ. The V end was cut by 4 bases, the J end by 3 bases, with 14 bases between. This CDR3 region has 15 residues. CDR3 sequence (DNA): TGCGCCAGCAGCCCCCGGGGAGGGGGTGGAAACACCATATATTTT. It translates to CASSPRGGGGNTIYF.

The V gene is TRBV5-5, the J gene TRBJ2-1; 13 bases align to TRBD2. V was clipped by 4 bases and J by 9 bases; unmatched bases: 7. This CDR3 comprises 15 residues. CDR1 SGHKS and CDR2 YYEKEE come from the germline V gene (reference sequence). The CDR3 loop is CASSPGLAGKGEQFF. DNA of the CDR3: TGTGCCAGCAGCCCGGGACTAGCGGGGAAGGGTGAGCAGTTCTTC.

The rearrangement joins TRBV7-9 to TRBJ2-4; tentatively, D is TRBD2 (5 bases). The CDR3 is 16 amino acids. The germline V and J ends were trimmed by 5 bases and 2 bases, with 16 bases remaining between them. Germline V CDR1 and CDR2: SEHNR, FQNEAQ (reference sequence). The CDR3 DNA reads as TGTGCCAGCAGCCCCCCCGGTGAGGGTTCCAAAAACATTCAGTACTTC. Translated: CASSPPGEGSKNIQYF.

The chain is built from TRBV11-3 and TRBJ2-3; TRBD1 matches 9 bases. CDR3 length: 15 residues. Trimming removed 4 bases from V and 0 bases from J; junction bases left unmatched: 2. Germline CDR1 is SGHNT and CDR2 is YENEEA. As DNA, the CDR3 is TGTGCCAGCAGCTCAGGGACAGGGAGCACAGATACGCAGTATTTT. This sequence encodes CASSSGTGSTDTQYF.

The gene calls are TRBV28 and TRBJ1-4; D ambiguous. The germline V gene encodes CDR1 MDHEN and CDR2 SYDVKM. The CDR3 length is 15 residues. V lost 5 bases to trimming and J lost 7 bases, with 17 bases between them. The chain's CDR3 is CASSLGWALSEKLFF. The CDR3 DNA sequence: TGTGCCAGCAGTCTGGGCTGGGCCCTTTCTGAAAAACTGTTTTTT.

The V gene is TRBV28, the J gene TRBJ2-5, with D possibly TRBD2 on 6 matching bases. Germline CDR1 is MDHEN and CDR2 is SYDVKM. The CDR3 runs to 14 residues. V was clipped by 9 bases and J by 2 bases, with 16 bases between them. CDR3 DNA sequence: TGTGCCAGTCACCCGGGACTCCTTCAAGAGACCCAGTACTTC. Translation: CASHPGLLQETQYF.

V gene TRBV5-5 combines with J gene TRBJ1-1, with TRBD1 identical over 8 bases. The CDR3 runs 14 residues. V was clipped by 2 bases and J by 8 bases; unmatched bases: 8. The germline CDR1 and CDR2 sequences are SGHKS and YYEKEE (reference sequence). Written as DNA, the CDR3 is TGTGCCAGCAGCTTTGGGCAGGGGGCGGTGGAAGCTTTCTTT. Amino acid sequence: CASSFGQGAVEAFF.

In its sample, this clone ranks as medium-sized. V usage is TRBV18 and J usage is TRBJ1-1; TRBD1 might be the D (6 bases). Germline CDR1 and CDR2: KGHSH and LQKENI. Trimming cost V 4 bases and J 2 bases, with 26 bases left between them. The CDR3 length is 19 residues. CDR3 sequence reads: CASSLNPGAYASHNTEAFF. The DNA of the CDR3 is TGTGCCAGCTCACTCAACCCGGGGGCCTACGCCTCCCACAACACTGAAGCTTTCTTT.

This chain connects TRBV9 to TRBJ1-6, with D perhaps matching TRBD1 (6 bases). The germline V and J ends were trimmed by 4 bases and 1 base, with 15 bases remaining between them. There are 17 residues in the CDR3. The germline V gene encodes CDR1 SGDLS and CDR2 YYNGEE. CDR3 loop: CASSSTSRGSYNSPLHF. The CDR3 DNA follows: TGTGCCAGCAGCTCGACAAGTAGGGGGTCCTATAATTCACCCCTCCACTTT.

The J gene is TRBJ2-1, the V gene TRBV12-5; 12 bases match TRBD2. CDR1 and CDR2 (germline): LGHNT, FRNRAP. Unmatched junction bases numbered 15, after V lost 9 bases and J lost 3 bases. There are 18 residues in the CDR3. CDR3 residues: CARARGLAGGPGYNEQFF. In DNA, the CDR3 is TGTGCTAGAGCCCGGGGGCTAGCGGGGGGGCCCGGCTACAATGAGCAGTTCTTC. The whole variable domain, filled in from reference TRBV12-5 and TRBJ2-1, reads DARVTQTPRHKVTEMGQEVTMRCQPILGHNTVFWYRQTMMQGLELLAYFRNRAPLDDSGMPKDRFSAEMPDATLATLKIQPSEPRDSAVYFCARARGLAGGPGYNEQFFGPGTRLTVL.

The chain recombines TRBV7-9 with TRBJ1-5; D remains unclear. Trimming shortened V by 1 base and J by 9 bases, and 16 bases separated the two germline ends. The CDR3 contains 15 residues. CDR1 is SEHNR, CDR2 FQNEAQ, per germline (reference sequence). In nucleotides, the CDR3 is TGTGCCAGCAGCTTAGGAGGGTATGGGGAGCGGCCCCAGCATTTT. As protein: CASSLGGYGERPQHF.

The V call is TRBV5-4, the J call TRBJ2-1, with 10 bases aligning to TRBD1. Germline loops: CDR1 SGHNT, CDR2 YYREEE (reference sequence). The CDR3 has 17 residues. V gave up 4 bases and J gave up 2 bases; unmatched junction bases: 9. For the CDR3, the DNA is TGTGCCAGCAGCCTTCCGGGACAGGGGTCGACCTACAATGAGCAGTTCTTC. This translates into CASSLPGQGSTYNEQFF.

The chain combines TRBV3-1 (or the pseudogene TRBV3-2) with TRBJ2-5, with TRBD1 identical over 9 bases. This CDR3 spans 16 amino acids. The ends lost 0 bases at V and 5 bases at J; junction bases unmatched: 7. Germline lookup yields CDR1 LGHDT and CDR2 YNNKEL (reference sequence). The CDR3, as DNA: TGTGCCAGCAGCCAAGATGGAACAGGGGGCTATGAGACCCAGTACTTC. Protein sequence: CASSQDGTGGYETQYF.

The J gene is TRBJ2-5, the V gene TRBV5-1; the match to TRBD2 covers 7 bases. Losses at the gene ends were 2 bases for V and 0 bases for J; bases not matched to a gene: 4. The CDR3 is 15 residues long. CDR1 is SGHRS, CDR2 YFSETQ, per germline. The CDR3 region is CASSFGGGHQETQYF. The CDR3 DNA is TGCGCCAGCAGCTTTGGGGGGGGACACCAAGAGACCCAGTACTTC.

This chain uses TRBV6-5 with TRBJ1-6, with D perhaps TRBD1 (5 bases). Per the germline V gene, CDR1 is MNHEY and CDR2 is SVGAGI. The CDR3 runs 16 residues. Trimming removed 4 bases from V and 7 bases from J, with 17 bases in between. The CDR3 DNA reads TGTGCCAGCAGTTTCCCTCGCGGGGGGGAAAATTCACCCCTCCACTTT. This encodes CASSFPRGGENSPLHF.

The chain uses TRBV6-2 or TRBV6-3 and TRBJ1-2, with 7 nucleotides matching TRBD1. V trimming: 2 bases; J trimming: 4 bases; junction bases outside the gene matches: 7. This CDR3 region has 15 residues. CDR1 and CDR2 from the germline V gene are MNHEY and SVGEGT. The CDR3 DNA reads TGTGCCAGCAGTTACGATTGGGACAGCTCCTATGGCTACACCTTC. Translated, it gives CASSYDWDSSYGYTF.

This chain joins TRBV5-4 and TRBJ2-1; 13 bases line up with TRBD2. The germline V gene encodes CDR1 SGHNT and CDR2 YYREEE (reference sequence). CDR3 length equals 15 residues. V trimming: 2 bases; J trimming: 8 bases; junction bases outside the gene matches: 4. The DNA of the CDR3 is TGTGCCAGCAGCTTAAGACTAGCGGGGGGCGATGAGCAGTTCTTC. Its protein is CASSLRLAGGDEQFF.

The J gene is TRBJ2-5, the V gene TRBV6-2 or TRBV6-3, with 8 bases identical to TRBD1. Germline CDR1 and CDR2: MNHEY and SVGEGT. J gave up 4 bases and V 6 bases, and 16 bases lay outside the gene matches. The CDR3 sequence is 17 residues long. CDR3 protein: CASSQGWSGGSVETQYF. The CDR3 region has the DNA TGTGCCAGCAGCCAGGGTTGGTCAGGGGGCTCGGTAGAGACCCAGTACTTC.

This clone was detected only a few times. This chain links TRBV30 with TRBJ1-5; 7 nucleotides line up with TRBD1. CDR1 GTSNPN and CDR2 SVGIG come from the germline V gene (reference sequence). V was pared by 0 bases and J by 4 bases, with 6 bases of the junction left unmatched. This CDR3 is 15 amino acids long. The CDR3 DNA is TGTGCCTGGAGTGTCAGAGGGGGCAGGAATCAGCCCCAGCATTTT. It yields the protein CAWSVRGGRNQPQHF.

This rearrangement joins TRBV9 to TRBJ1-4, with 7 bases lining up with TRBD1. CDR3 length: 16 amino acids. Germline assignment: CDR1 SGDLS and CDR2 YYNGEE. V was clipped by 3 bases and J by 8 bases; unmatched bases: 13. Here the CDR3 DNA reads TGTGCCAGCAGCGAATCGAGAATGACAGGGCCGGAAAAACTGTTTTTT. It encodes CASSESRMTGPEKLFF.

CDR3 amino acids: CASSLGVSYEQYF. The CDR3 DNA is TGTGCCAGCAGTTTAGGAGTCTCCTACGAGCAGTACTTC. V usage is TRBV12-3 or TRBV12-4 and J usage is TRBJ2-7, with D unclear. Trimming stripped 1 base from V and 0 bases from J, with 4 bases between. CDR3 length: 13 amino acids.

V and J are TRBV7-8 and TRBJ2-5, with TRBD2 identical over 7 bases. The V gene's germline CDR1 is SGHVS and CDR2 FQNEAQ. The CDR3 sequence is 16 residues long. V lost 3 bases, J lost 5 bases, and 12 bases stayed unmatched. The CDR3 nucleotides are TGTGCCAGCAGCTTCCCAGCGGGGATTTCAGGGGAGACCCAGTACTTC. Its translation is CASSFPAGISGETQYF.

V gene TRBV7-6 combines with J gene TRBJ2-1; the D call may be TRBD1 or TRBD2 (6 bases each). The CDR3 is 20 amino acids. Germline CDR1 and CDR2: SGHVS and FNYEAQ. V was cut by 1 base and J by 2 bases, with 24 bases left in between. The CDR3 DNA reads TGTGCCAGCAGCTTAGGGGAGGTGGGACACCTATCCTCAGCCTACAATGAGCAGTTCTTC. Protein: CASSLGEVGHLSSAYNEQFF.

The J gene is TRBJ2-3, the V gene TRBV30, with a possible D match to TRBD1 (6 bases). V dropped 2 bases and J dropped 0 bases, with 18 bases sitting between them. The CDR3 is made up of 17 amino acids. Germline values: CDR1 GTSNPN, CDR2 SVGIG (reference sequence). The CDR3 spells CAWSPPPWTASTDTQYF. DNA of the CDR3: TGTGCCTGGAGTCCCCCCCCATGGACAGCTAGCACAGATACGCAGTATTTT. Supplemented by reference TRBV30 and TRBJ2-3, the full variable domain reads SQTIHQWPATLVQPVGSPLSLECTVEGTSNPNLYWYRQAAGRGLQLLFYSVGIGQISSEVPQNLSASRPQDRQFILSSKKLLLSDSGFYLCAWSPPPWTASTDTQYFGPGTRLTVL.

V gene TRBV6-1 combines with J gene TRBJ1-4; no clear D. There are 16 residues in the CDR3. V lost 2 bases and J 2 bases, leaving 12 bases between the germline ends. Germline assignment: CDR1 MNHNS and CDR2 SASEGT. In DNA form, the CDR3 reads TGTGCCAGCAGTGAAAAACTGTGGGGTACTAATGAAAAACTGTTTTTT. This codes for CASSEKLWGTNEKLFF.